Listed here are 23 T cell receptor beta chains from one sample, sequenced in a study of identical twins. TCRdb passed the 5' RACE reads through MiXCR, listing each CDR3 protein once. In the table there are roughly 290,000 distinct CDR3 sequences, approximately 8% of which are singletons. The data were also submitted as part of a second study, on yellow fever vaccine responses in identical twins.

What was sequenced was memory (CD45RO+) T cells sorted from blood. The source is a woman aged 18-29 years in good health.

In its sample, this clonotype was seen many times. The genes are TRBV5-5 and TRBJ2-7; no definite D call. Germline V gene lookup returns CDR1 SGHKS and CDR2 YYEKEE (reference sequence). V shed 0 bases and J shed 1 base, with 5 bases lying between them. This CDR3 is built from 13 residues. CDR3 amino acids: CASSLAGSYEQYF. Written as DNA, the CDR3 is TGTGCCAGCAGCTTGGCTGGTTCCTACGAGCAGTACTTC.

This clonotype was observed a handful of times. The rearrangement links TRBV7-6 to TRBJ2-2; weak D call: TRBD2 (6 bases). The CDR3 is made up of 14 amino acids. Trimming pared 4 bases from V and 2 bases from J, leaving 8 bases between. Germline loops: CDR1 SGHVS, CDR2 FNYEAQ. This chain's CDR3 is CASSWTTNTGELFF. CDR3 sequence (DNA): TGTGCCAGCAGCTGGACTACCAACACCGGGGAGCTGTTTTTT. Full variable domain (rest looked up from reference TRBV7-6 and TRBJ2-2): GAGVSQSPRYKVTKRGQDVALRCDPISGHVSLYWYRQALGQGPEFLTYFNYEAQQDKSGLPNDRFSAERPEGSISTLTIQRTEQRDSAMYRCASSWTTNTGELFFGEGSRLTVL.

Ten or more counts support this clonotype. The genes are TRBV4-1 and TRBJ1-1; possible D gene TRBD1, 5 bases. CDR1 is MGHRA and CDR2 is YSYEKL in the germline V gene. V was pared by 1 base and J by 3 bases, with 18 bases between. The CDR3 extends over 17 amino acids. The CDR3 protein is CASSQARPRSRDTEAFF. The CDR3 DNA reads TGCGCCAGCAGCCAAGCCAGGCCGCGATCCAGGGACACTGAAGCTTTCTTT.

The chain recombines TRBV12-3 or TRBV12-4 with TRBJ2-7; a weak D match, TRBD1 (7 bases). The CDR3 has 15 residues. Trimming removed 5 bases at V and 3 bases at J, with 17 bases between. The CDR3, as DNA: TGTGCCAGCAGTCGGCGGGGACAGAAAAACTACGAGCAGTACTTC. Translated: CASSRRGQKNYEQYF.

This clonotype was observed at least ten times. The chain is built from TRBV5-1 and TRBJ1-1; 8 bases agree with TRBD1. J gave up 0 bases and V 4 bases, and 8 bases lay outside the gene matches. From germline, CDR1 is SGHRS and CDR2 YFSETQ. The CDR3 is 16 residues long. For the CDR3, the DNA is TGCGCCAGCAGCCGGACAGGGATTTCAATGAACACTGAAGCTTTCTTT. Translation: CASSRTGISMNTEAFF.

This clonotype has only a few counts. The rearrangement joins TRBV21-1 to TRBJ2-7; the table names TRBD2, a call not compared with the DNA. TRBV21-1 is tagged as a pseudogene. The CDR3 sequence is 20 residues long. The CDR3 region has the DNA TGTGCCAGCAGCAAAGGACTTGGCAGGGAAAAGCGGGGGAGCTCCTACGAGCAGTACTTC. Its translation: CASSKGLGREKRGSSYEQYF.

The V and J genes are TRBV7-9 and TRBJ2-7; D is uncertain. This CDR3 spans 11 amino acids. V lost 8 bases, J lost 4 bases, and 9 bases lay in between. Germline assignment: CDR1 SEHNR and CDR2 FQNEAQ (reference sequence). As DNA, the CDR3 is TGTGCCAGCCAATCTCGGTACGAGCAGTACTTC. This gives the protein CASQSRYEQYF.

This clonotype turned up a few times. This sequence joins TRBV20-1 and TRBJ2-3, with 11 bases lining up with TRBD2. Germline CDR1 is DFQATT and CDR2 is SNEGSKA (reference sequence). With 1 base clipped from V and 3 bases from J, the junction kept 3 bases outside the gene matches. The CDR3 loop spans 15 amino acids. In nucleotides, the CDR3 is TGCAGTGCTAGAGGAACTAGCGGGAGAACAGATACGCAGTATTTT. Amino acid sequence: CSARGTSGRTDTQYF.

The CDR3 region has the DNA TGTGCCAGCAGTTACTCGATGCGGCCTGATTACAATGAGCAGTTCTTC. Protein: CASSYSMRPDYNEQFF. The gene calls are TRBV6-5 and TRBJ2-1; D call uncertain. The CDR3 consists of 16 residues. Germline V lookup: CDR1 MNHEY, CDR2 SVGAGI. The V and J ends lost 0 bases and 4 bases respectively, with 13 bases between them.

This chain joins TRBV7-2 and TRBJ1-6; D may be TRBD1 (5 bases). Per germline, CDR1 SGHTA and CDR2 FQGNSA. The V end lost 4 bases, the J end lost 9 bases, and 10 bases lay between the germline ends. CDR3 size: 13 residues. This CDR3 is CASSSGGFSPLHF. CDR3 sequence (DNA): TGTGCCAGCAGCTCTGGGGGATTTTCACCCCTCCACTTT.

This clonotype was found many times. This chain joins TRBV12-3 or TRBV12-4 and TRBJ2-2, with D possibly matching TRBD1 (5 bases). V dropped 4 bases and J dropped 13 bases, with 19 bases sitting between them. The CDR3 has 14 residues. CDR3 sequence: CASSSLGPQGRLFF. The DNA of the CDR3 is TGTGCCAGCAGTTCCCTAGGGCCCCAGGGCAGGCTGTTTTTT.

V gene TRBV5-5 combines with J gene TRBJ2-2; D gene ambiguous. V lost 0 bases, J lost 0 bases, and 6 bases lay in between. The germline CDR1 and CDR2 sequences are SGHKS and YYEKEE (reference sequence). The CDR3 runs to 15 residues. The CDR3 DNA follows: TGTGCCAGCAGCTTGGTGCTAGCGAACACCGGGGAGCTGTTTTTT. Protein product: CASSLVLANTGELFF.

The chain links TRBV5-5 to TRBJ2-5, with 9 positions matching TRBD1. The CDR3 covers 16 residues. In germline, CDR1 is SGHKS, CDR2 YYEKEE (reference sequence). The J segment lost 2 bases and the V segment lost 0 bases, leaving 5 bases of the junction unmatched. The CDR3 loop is CASSLAPTGGQETQYF. The CDR3 coding sequence is TGTGCCAGCAGCTTGGCGCCGACAGGGGGACAAGAGACCCAGTACTTC.

This chain links TRBV6-1 with TRBJ1-2, with D unclear. With 1 base removed from V and 7 bases from J, the gap between germline ends came to 10 bases. CDR3 length equals 13 residues. In germline, CDR1 is MNHNS, CDR2 SASEGT. The DNA for the CDR3 is TGTGCCAGCAGTGAAGGGGAGACGGGTGGCTACACCTTC. This sequence encodes CASSEGETGGYTF.

This clonotype was seen repeatedly, ten times or more. The gene calls are TRBV5-1 and TRBJ2-1, with 13 bases identical to TRBD2. The germline V gene has CDR1 SGHRS and CDR2 YFSETQ. CDR3 size: 15 residues. V lost 0 bases and J lost 9; bases outside the gene matches: 3. The chain's CDR3 is CASSLGGLAGLEQFF. CDR3 sequence (DNA): TGCGCCAGCAGCTTGGGGGGACTAGCGGGACTTGAGCAGTTCTTC.

This chain joins TRBV7-9 and TRBJ1-2; 7 bases fit TRBD1. The CDR3 has 12 residues. The J segment lost 3 bases and the V segment lost 8 bases, leaving 3 bases of the junction unmatched. The germline V gene has CDR1 SEHNR and CDR2 FQNEAQ (reference sequence). This CDR3 is CASGQAYYGYTF. As DNA, the CDR3 is TGTGCCAGCGGACAGGCCTACTATGGCTACACCTTC.

This clonotype has at least ten counts. The chain uses TRBV7-6 and TRBJ1-4; D gene ambiguous. Germline V gives CDR1 SGHVS, CDR2 FNYEAQ. The V end was cut by 3 bases, the J end by 7 bases, with 12 bases between. The CDR3 contains 14 residues. This CDR3 reads CASSFSRYGEKLFF. DNA for the CDR3: TGTGCCAGCAGCTTCTCGCGATATGGTGAAAAACTGTTTTTT.

This chain joins TRBV7-9 and TRBJ2-1; TRBD2 is a possible D gene (6 bases). The CDR3 length is 15 residues. V lost 4 bases to trimming and J lost 7 bases, with 17 bases between them. Germline CDR1 is SEHNR and CDR2 is FQNEAQ (reference sequence). CDR3 in amino acids: CASSSTSTGDNEQFF. The DNA of the CDR3 is TGTGCCAGCAGCTCAACGTCCACGGGGGATAATGAGCAGTTCTTC.

Comment on this clonotype: It may be a read error: a sequence one base away is much more abundant. The CDR3 loop reads CGPVGQVYEQFF. The CDR3, as DNA: TGCGGCCCCGTTGGGCAGGTCTATGAGCAGTTCTTC. The V call is TRBV29-1, the J call TRBJ2-1; unclear D gene. The germline V gene has CDR1 SQVTM and CDR2 ANQGSEA. This CDR3 comprises 12 residues.

This clonotype was found many times. The chain carries TRBV5-1 and TRBJ2-1, with a weak D call TRBD2 (6 bases). The CDR3 has 17 residues. Trimming left V 3 bases short and J 0 bases short, with 16 bases between. CDR1 is SGHRS and CDR2 is YFSETQ in the germline V gene. The CDR3 DNA reads as TGCGCCAGCAGCTCTGGGGCGGGATGGAGCTCCTACAATGAGCAGTTCTTC. It codes for CASSSGAGWSSYNEQFF.

In its sample, this clonotype was seen many times. The V call is TRBV24-1, the J call TRBJ2-1; 11 bases fit TRBD2. CDR1 and CDR2 (germline): KGHDR, SFDVKD. Losses at the gene ends were 3 bases for V and 7 bases for J; bases not matched to a gene: 7. The CDR3 is 16 residues long. The CDR3 DNA sequence: TGTGCCACCAGTGATCCTACTAGCGGGAGAGGGAATGAGCAGTTCTTC. Residues: CATSDPTSGRGNEQFF.

The chain combines TRBV21-1 with TRBJ1-1; TRBD1 is the table's D call, not checked against the DNA. TRBV21-1 is a recognized pseudogene. This CDR3 is built from 14 residues. CDR3 sequence reads: CASSKGGGNTEAFF. The CDR3 nucleotides are TGTGCCAGCAGCAAAGGAGGGGGGAACACTGAAGCTTTCTTT.

This clonotype appeared many times. As DNA, the CDR3 is TGTGCCAGCATCGGACGGATTAATGAAAAACTGTTTTTT. Its protein is CASIGRINEKLFF. The gene calls are TRBV6-1 and TRBJ1-4; no firm D call. In germline, CDR1 is MNHNS, CDR2 SASEGT. The CDR3 length is 13 residues. Deletions cut 7 bases from V and 4 bases from J, with 10 bases between.